This TCR beta chain comes out of a study of CD8+CD57+ T cells in acquired aplastic anemia. At the level of the study: The study obtained an average of roughly 3 ug of DNA from sorted CD4+ and CD8+ cells. Points from the study as a whole: Statistical testing detected no significant gap in CD8+ Simpson's diversity between patients and controls.

Genomic DNA, serving as template, underwent TCR beta VDJ and CDR3 profiling. TCRdb reprocessed the reads with MiXCR, giving one entry per CDR3 protein. The sample lists about 200,000 distinct CDR3 sequences; around three fifths were seen once. Note on this clonotype: Its antigen is currently unknown.

Previously, flow cytometry had revealed CD8+CD57+ cell expansion in the patients chosen for sequencing. Each of the patients presented with severe acquired aplastic anemia. The CDR3 contains 13 residues. V lost 7 bases and J 1 base, leaving 9 bases between the germline ends. The germline gives CDR1 SGHVS, CDR2 FQNEAQ. Sequenced: sorted CD4+, CD8+, or CD8+CD57+ T cells (not recorded which) from PBMCs. This TCR was sampled from a human donor with aplastic anemia. V usage is TRBV7-8 and J usage is TRBJ2-3; D gene unclear. CDR3 protein: CASTRSRTDTQYF. The CDR3 DNA follows: TGTGCCAGCACTCGGAGCCGCACAGATACGCAGTATTTT.